This TCR beta chain was found in a study of spatial heterogeneity in lung cancer. Overall study context: Every unique TCR and UMI combination, on average, appeared more than ten times in raw reads. Study-level results: The number of expanded tumor alpha and beta chains correlated with mutation number. Alpha chains reached an estimated coverage of roughly 7% of tumor T cells, and beta chains approximately 14%.

Time point denoted: sample taken at primary tumor resection. Samples were obtained from more than 70 donors, all untreated early-stage non-small cell lung cancer patients. Without sorting, whole RNA was sequenced from tumor, nontumor lung or frozen PBMC. There are a few counts of this clonotype. Its antigen is undetermined. TCRdb ran MiXCR on the 5' RACE reads and lists one entry per CDR3 protein. The profile shows some 3,500 distinct CDR3 sequences, about 16% of them singletons. Sequences were derived from lung tumor tissue, sampled at surgery. This clonotype originated in a male donor with early-stage non-small cell lung cancer.

The CDR3 region is CASSSLGGIKNEQFF. The CDR3 region has the DNA TGTGCCAGCAGTTCCCTCGGCGGGATAAAAAATGAGCAGTTCTTC. The genes are TRBV6-5 and TRBJ2-1, with a weak D call TRBD2 (6 bases). V lost 4 bases and J lost 7, with 17 bases in between. CDR1 and CDR2 (germline): MNHEY, SVGAGI. The CDR3 loop spans 15 amino acids.